This entry lists 24 T cell receptor beta chains sequenced from one sample in a study of shared clonotypes between healthy human individuals. The assay was immunoSEQ multiplex PCR, and TCRdb's table has in-frame clones only and misses some. The sample has approximately 2,200,000 clones; 90% to 95% are singletons. CD45RO negativity and positive selection for CCR7 defined naive CD8 cells, a population that excluded terminally differentiated effector memory CD45RA+ cells. Sequencing was performed on naive CD8+ T cells from PBMCs. The receptors derive from a man aged 18 to 35 in good health. Some clones in this sample may be carry-over from other donors' samples.

This chain links TRBV29-1 with TRBJ1-2, with 12 bases fitting TRBD1. Per the germline V gene, CDR1 is SQVTM and CDR2 is ANQGSEA. The CDR3 consists of 16 residues. Trimming removed 6 bases from V and 8 bases from J; junction bases left unmatched: 16. The CDR3 here is CSVRGTGGAVGGGYTF. CDR3 sequence (DNA): TGCAGCGTCCGCGGGACAGGGGGCGCGGTTGGGGGAGGCTACACCTTC.

This chain uses TRBV7-9 with TRBJ1-2; D is uncertain. The CDR3 consists of 16 residues. Trimming pared 3 bases from V and 5 bases from J, leaving 19 bases between. Per germline, CDR1 SEHNR and CDR2 FQNEAQ (reference sequence). The CDR3 DNA sequence: TGTGCCAGCAGCTTGGTAGAACGGACTTCTACGTATGGCTACACCTTC. Translating it yields CASSLVERTSTYGYTF.

The chain couples TRBV6-4 to TRBJ2-2; TRBD2 matches 10 bases. The germline CDR1 and CDR2 sequences are MRHNA and SNTAGT. After removal of 8 bases from V and 4 bases from J, the junction contained 7 bases not matched to a gene. The CDR3 has 15 amino acids. In DNA, the CDR3 is TGTGCCAGCTTTAGCGGGAGGATAGGCACCGGGGAGCTGTTTTTT. Residues: CASFSGRIGTGELFF.

This sequence joins TRBV9 and TRBJ2-1; the D call may be TRBD1 or TRBD2 (5 bases each). Between the trimmed V and J ends, which lost 5 bases and 10 bases, there was a span of 19 bases. Germline assignment: CDR1 SGDLS and CDR2 YYNGEE. The CDR3 extends over 14 amino acids. Here the CDR3 DNA reads TGTGCCAGCAGTGAGAGGGACCATCCCAGGGAGCAGTTCTTC. Translating gives CASSERDHPREQFF.

Details on this clone: This sample also contains other DNA sequences that code for the same CDR3. The chain is built from TRBV28 and TRBJ2-7; 9 nucleotides agree with TRBD2. With V trimmed by 2 bases and J by 6 bases, 5 bases remained unmatched. This CDR3 region has 14 residues. Germline V lookup: CDR1 MDHEN, CDR2 SYDVKM. The chain's CDR3 is CASSLPGTSTEQYF. CDR3 in DNA: TGTGCCAGCAGTTTACCCGGGACTAGCACCGAGCAGTACTTC.

The J gene is TRBJ2-7, the V gene TRBV27; possibly TRBD2 for D (5 bases). The CDR3 is 15 residues long. Per the germline V gene, CDR1 is MNHEY and CDR2 is SMNVEV (reference sequence). V lost 0 bases to trimming and J lost 0 bases, with 9 bases between them. The CDR3 coding sequence is TGTGCCAGCAGTTTATCTGTAGCGAACTCCTACGAGCAGTACTTC. It is translated as CASSLSVANSYEQYF.

This clone was detected once. The chain has TRBV21-1 and TRBJ2-1; the DNA was not used to check the table's D call, TRBD2. TRBV21-1 constitutes a pseudogene. The CDR3 spans 15 residues. Written as DNA, the CDR3 is TGTGCCAGCAGCAAAGCTAAGCTCTCCTACAATGAGCAGTTCTTC. Translated: CASSKAKLSYNEQFF.

The chain combines TRBV27 with TRBJ1-2; D gene uncertain. Germline V gene lookup returns CDR1 MNHEY and CDR2 SMNVEV (reference sequence). The CDR3 loop spans 12 amino acids. V was shortened by 6 bases and J by 2 bases, with 7 bases between the two germline ends. CDR3 sequence reads: CASRSINYGYTF. The CDR3, as DNA: TGTGCCAGCAGGTCCATCAACTATGGCTACACCTTC.

V and J are TRBV4-3 and TRBJ2-3, with 9 bases that match TRBD2. With V trimmed by 0 bases and J by 2 bases, 9 bases remained unmatched. The CDR3 spans 18 residues. CDR1 and CDR2 (germline): LGHNA, YSLEER. CDR3 bases: TGCGCCAGCAGCCAAGATCGGCTAGCGGGAATCATCACAGATACGCAGTATTTT. Residues: CASSQDRLAGIITDTQYF.

The genes are TRBV30 and TRBJ1-6, with D perhaps TRBD1 (6 bases). Germline V CDR1 and CDR2: GTSNPN, SVGIG (reference sequence). The CDR3 covers 14 residues. With 0 bases removed from V and 7 bases from J, the gap between germline ends came to 10 bases. The CDR3: CAWSVRGPNSPLHF. In DNA form, the CDR3 reads TGTGCCTGGAGTGTCCGGGGGCCGAATTCACCCCTCCACTTT.

The J gene is TRBJ2-7, the V gene TRBV11-2, with D perhaps matching TRBD2 (5 bases). Germline CDR1 SGHAT, CDR2 FQNNGV. V lost 5 bases and J 0 bases, leaving 17 bases between the germline ends. This CDR3 is 16 amino acids long. CDR3 region: CASSPYGWSGSYEQYF. CDR3 in DNA: TGTGCCAGCAGCCCTTATGGTTGGAGCGGCTCCTACGAGCAGTACTTC.

The chain uses TRBV4-1 and TRBJ2-4; D may be TRBD1 (5 bases). The V gene's germline CDR1 is MGHRA and CDR2 YSYEKL. The CDR3 is made up of 16 amino acids. Trimming left V 4 bases short and J 2 bases short, with 15 bases between. In DNA, the CDR3 is TGCGCCAGCAGCCTCCACCCCCAGGGCCCCAAAAACATTCAGTACTTC. This sequence encodes CASSLHPQGPKNIQYF.

As to this clone: This CDR3 is also generated by other DNA sequences in the sample. The chain carries TRBV15 and TRBJ2-7; tentatively, D is TRBD1 or TRBD2 (5 bases each). The CDR3 sequence is 14 residues long. V was trimmed by 0 bases and J by 4 bases, leaving 10 bases between them. Germline values: CDR1 LNHNV, CDR2 YYDKDF (reference sequence). For the CDR3, the DNA is TGTGCCACCAGCAGAGATAGGGGACGGTACGAGCAGTACTTC. It is translated as CATSRDRGRYEQYF.

The chain's CDR3 is CASSLKFEGATVGYGNEQFF. The DNA of the CDR3 is TGCGCCAGCAGCCTCAAATTCGAGGGGGCCACAGTGGGGTACGGCAATGAGCAGTTCTTC. This chain links TRBV4-1 with TRBJ2-1, with 7 bases that match TRBD1. With 4 bases clipped from V and 6 bases from J, the junction kept 24 bases outside the gene matches. There are 20 residues in the CDR3. Looked up from germline, CDR1 is MGHRA and CDR2 is YSYEKL.

The CDR3 region is CASSSWTASYGYTF. In DNA, the CDR3 is TGTGCCAGCAGTTCTTGGACGGCCTCCTATGGCTACACCTTC. This chain uses TRBV5-4 with TRBJ1-2; D is unresolved. V was trimmed by 5 bases and J by 4 bases, leaving 15 bases between them. The germline gives CDR1 SGHNT, CDR2 YYREEE (reference sequence). The CDR3 contains 14 residues.

This chain connects TRBV27 to TRBJ2-5; the match to TRBD2 covers 14 bases. Germline V lookup: CDR1 MNHEY, CDR2 SMNVEV (reference sequence). Unmatched junction bases numbered 10, after V lost 2 bases and J lost 5 bases. The CDR3 is 18 residues long. As DNA, the CDR3 is TGTGCCAGCAGTTTAAGGGGGACTAGCGGGAGTCAGGGGGAGACCCAGTACTTC. Protein: CASSLRGTSGSQGETQYF.

This clone was detected once. It is unclear where the CDR3 begins or ends on the DNA, so no DNA is shown, and the CDR3 is as TCRdb lists it. V gene TRBV7-2 combines with J gene TRBJ2-1; the table's D call, TRBD2, was not checked against the DNA. The CDR3 is made up of 14 amino acids, end residues included. The germline V gene has CDR1 SGHTA and CDR2 FQGNSA. Here the CDR3 reads CASSPVLGVNEQFF.

The V and J genes are TRBV27 and TRBJ2-1, with 10 positions matching TRBD2. Germline values: CDR1 MNHEY, CDR2 SMNVEV (reference sequence). The V gene end was trimmed by 5 bases and the J gene end by 9 bases; junction bases not matched to a gene: 13. There are 16 residues in the CDR3. CDR3 residues: CASSPVSGLAGVEQFF. DNA for the CDR3: TGTGCCAGCAGTCCAGTTTCGGGTCTAGCGGGAGTTGAGCAGTTCTTC.

The V gene is TRBV28, the J gene TRBJ2-3; D unclear. From germline, CDR1 is MDHEN and CDR2 SYDVKM. There are 15 residues in the CDR3. Trimming took off 5 bases at V and 0 bases at J, with 12 bases between the two ends. CDR3 sequence (DNA): TGTGCCAGCAGTCCGTTTGGCAGTAGCACAGATACGCAGTATTTT. This encodes CASSPFGSSTDTQYF.

The rearrangement uses TRBV7-9 and TRBJ2-7; 7 bases agree with TRBD2. Looked up from germline, CDR1 is SEHNR and CDR2 is FQNEAQ (reference sequence). This CDR3 is built from 13 residues. The junction had 4 bases not matched to a gene; V was cut back by 5 bases and J by 3 bases. CDR3 nucleotide sequence: TGTGCCAGCAGCCCTCGGGACTACTACGAGCAGTACTTC. As protein: CASSPRDYYEQYF.

Comments on this clone: The same CDR3 also results from other DNA sequences found in this sample. The V and J genes are TRBV9 and TRBJ2-1, with no clear D. Looked up from germline, CDR1 is SGDLS and CDR2 is YYNGEE. V lost 0 bases and J 3 bases, leaving 4 bases between the germline ends. The CDR3 loop spans 13 amino acids. The CDR3 region is CASSVDNYNEQFF. The CDR3 DNA is TGTGCCAGCAGCGTAGACAACTACAATGAGCAGTTCTTC.

The rearrangement links TRBV14 to TRBJ2-2; no clear D. Germline V gene sequence: CDR1 SGHDN, CDR2 FVKESK. The V and J ends lost 0 bases and 1 base respectively, with 6 bases between them. CDR3 length: 15 amino acids. CDR3 DNA: TGTGCCAGCAGCCAAGATGTCGGGAACACCGGGGAGCTGTTTTTT. This codes for CASSQDVGNTGELFF.

The V gene is TRBV5-1, the J gene TRBJ1-2, with TRBD1 identical over 9 bases. Per the germline V gene, CDR1 is SGHRS and CDR2 is YFSETQ. J gave up 4 bases and V 1 base, and 8 bases lay outside the gene matches. CDR3 length equals 16 residues. The CDR3 DNA follows: TGCGCCAGCAGCTTGTCCGGGACAGGGTGGGGCTATGGCTACACCTTC. Protein sequence: CASSLSGTGWGYGYTF. Using reference TRBV5-1 and TRBJ1-2 for the parts outside the CDR3, the full variable domain is KAGVTQTPRYLIKTRGQQVTLSCSPISGHRSVSWYQQTPGQGLQFLFEYFSETQRNKGNFPGRFSGRQFSNSRSEMNVSTLELGDSALYLCASSLSGTGWGYGYTFGSGTRLTVV.

CDR3: CASSQAFGWETQYF. DNA for the CDR3: TGCGCCAGCAGCCAAGCCTTCGGGTGGGAGACCCAGTACTTC. V usage is TRBV4-3 and J usage is TRBJ2-5; D ambiguous. The V gene's germline CDR1 is LGHNA and CDR2 YSLEER. The V gene lost 1 base and the J gene lost 5 bases, with 11 bases spanning the gap. This CDR3 has 14 amino acids.